Listed below are T cell receptor beta chains from one sample, sequenced in a study of blood T cell repertoires in COVID-19. Clones were sequenced by immunoSEQ multiplex PCR, and TCRdb holds only the in-frame ones, with some missing. The sample comprises about 160,000 clones, approximately 75% of which are singletons, and 9.5% to 13% rests with the top ten. The material sequenced was peripheral blood. The origin of the receptors is a human donor in a cohort sampled during active COVID-19. Both conserved end residues are part of each CDR3. The D gene is left open where the match is weak. Size is omitted from some rows. Given values are once, few, many or a class for expanded clones.

d_call j_call v_call clone_size cdr3_nt cdr3_aa
TRBD1 TRBJ1-4 TRBV10-2 NA TGCGCCAGCAGTGAGTCGGGACAGCGGGAGGAAAAACTGTTTTTT CASSESGQREEKLFF
TRBD1 TRBJ1-2 TRBV14 NA TGTGCCAGCAGCCAAGTTGGACAGGGTGGAGGCTACACCTTC CASSQVGQGGGYTF
NA TRBJ1-6 TRBV19 NA TGTGCCAGTAGTATTGAGAGGACCGGGAGACACTATAATTCACCCCTCCACTTT CASSIERTGRHYNSPLHF
TRBD2 TRBJ2-1 TRBV18 NA TGTGCCAGCTCACAGACTAGCGGGACTTACAATGAGCAGTTCTTC CASSQTSGTYNEQFF
NA TRBJ1-1 TRBV27 NA TGTGCCAGCAGTTTACTGCAGGGAGGCACTGAAGCTTTCTTT CASSLLQGGTEAFF
TRBD2 TRBJ2-3 TRBV7-8 NA TGTGCCAGCAGCTTAAGCGCTAGCGGAAGCACAGATACGCAGTATTTT CASSLSASGSTDTQYF
TRBD2 TRBJ2-5 TRBV6-2/TRBV6-3 NA TGTGCCAGCAGTTCTCATTTGACTAGCGGGAGTGAGACCCAGTACTTC CASSSHLTSGSETQYF
NA TRBJ2-5 TRBV12-3/TRBV12-4 NA TGTGCCAGCAGTTTAATTGGGCCAGAGACCCAGTACTTC CASSLIGPETQYF
TRBD1 TRBJ1-1 TRBV28 NA TGTGCCAGCAGGGTACAGGGGGCGCCCACTGAAGCTTTCTTT CASRVQGAPTEAFF
NA TRBJ1-2 TRBV28 NA TGTGCCAGCAGTGCAGGGGATGGCTACACCTTC CASSAGDGYTF
TRBD2 TRBJ2-1 TRBV7-8 NA TGTGCCAGCAGCTTCAAAACTAGCGGGAGGGGGTCCTACAATGAGCAGTTCTTC CASSFKTSGRGSYNEQFF
NA TRBJ1-2 TRBV2 few TGTGCCAGCAGTGAAGCAGTAAGGGGGTACTATGGCTACACCTTC CASSEAVRGYYGYTF
TRBD1 TRBJ2-2 TRBV7-9 NA TGTGCCAGCAGCCCCGGGACAGGGGCGCGGGAGACCGGGGAGCTGTTTTTT CASSPGTGARETGELFF
NA TRBJ1-2 TRBV7-2 NA TGTGCCAGCAGCCGCGGGACGCCGAGGGGTATTAACTATGGCTACACCTTC CASSRGTPRGINYGYTF
TRBD1 TRBJ1-3 TRBV11-2 NA TGTGCCAGCAGCCGGACAGGGGAGGGGGTCTCTGGAAACACCATATATTTT CASSRTGEGVSGNTIYF
TRBD1 TRBJ2-3 TRBV18 NA TGTGCCAGCTCACCATTGTCGGGACAGGGGATCAACACAGATACGCAGTATTTT CASSPLSGQGINTDTQYF
TRBD1 TRBJ2-1 TRBV30 NA TGTGCCTCACTGGACAGGGGGCGGAATGAGCAGTTCTTC CASLDRGRNEQFF
TRBD2 TRBJ2-3 TRBV24-1 NA TGTGCCACCAGTGGAGTTAGCGGGACGGAAGGGGATACGCAGTATTTT CATSGVSGTEGDTQYF
TRBD2 TRBJ2-7 TRBV19 NA TGTGCCAGTAGTATGGGAGGGAACCTACCTTACGAGCAGTACTTC CASSMGGNLPYEQYF
NA TRBJ1-2 TRBV6-2/TRBV6-3 NA TGTGCCAGCAGTTACCGCAGGGAGGGATTTAACTATGGCTACACCTTC CASSYRREGFNYGYTF
TRBD1 TRBJ2-5 TRBV28 NA TGTGCCAGCAGTTATTCCGGGACAGCACAAGAGACCCAGTACTTC CASSYSGTAQETQYF
NA TRBJ2-2 TRBV4-3 NA TGCGCCAGCAGCCAGGCCTTTTCGAACACCGGGGAGCTGTTTTTT CASSQAFSNTGELFF
TRBD1 TRBJ1-1 TRBV18 NA TGTGCCAGCTCACCGATCGACAGGGGGGGCGCTGAAGCTTTCTTT CASSPIDRGGAEAFF
NA TRBJ2-3 TRBV4-3 NA TGCGCCAGCAGCCAAGAACAGGGCCCCACAGATACGCAGTATTTT CASSQEQGPTDTQYF
TRBD2 TRBJ2-3 TRBV19 NA TGTGCCAGTAGTATTAGGTGGGCGGGAGGGTCCGGCACAGATACGCAGTATTTT CASSIRWAGGSGTDTQYF
TRBD1 TRBJ1-3 TRBV7-9 once TGTGCCAGCAGCTTAGGCGGGACAGGCAGAAACACCATATATTTT CASSLGGTGRNTIYF